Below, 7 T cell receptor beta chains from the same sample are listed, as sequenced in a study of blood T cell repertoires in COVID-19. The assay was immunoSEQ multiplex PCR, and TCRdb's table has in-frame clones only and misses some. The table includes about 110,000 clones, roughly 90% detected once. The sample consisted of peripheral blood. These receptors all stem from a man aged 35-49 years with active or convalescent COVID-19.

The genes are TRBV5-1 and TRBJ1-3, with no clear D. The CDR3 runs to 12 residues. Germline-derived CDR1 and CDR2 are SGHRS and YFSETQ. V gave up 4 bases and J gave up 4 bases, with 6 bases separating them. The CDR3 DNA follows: TGCGCCAGCAGCCCCCCGGGAAACACCATATATTTT. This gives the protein CASSPPGNTIYF.

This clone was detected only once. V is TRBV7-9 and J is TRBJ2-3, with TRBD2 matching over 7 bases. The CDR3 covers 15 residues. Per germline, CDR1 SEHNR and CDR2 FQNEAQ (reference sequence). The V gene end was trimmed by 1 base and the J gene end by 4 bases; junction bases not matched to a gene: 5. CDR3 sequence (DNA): TGTGCCAGCAGCTTAGAGGGACTAAGAGCAGATACGCAGTATTTT. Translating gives CASSLEGLRADTQYF. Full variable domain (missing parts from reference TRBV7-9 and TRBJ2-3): DTGVSQNPRHKITKRGQNVTFRCDPISEHNRLYWYRQTLGQGPEFLTYFQNEAQLEKSRLLSDRFSAERPKGSFSTLEIQRTEQGDSAMYLCASSLEGLRADTQYFGPGTRLTVL.

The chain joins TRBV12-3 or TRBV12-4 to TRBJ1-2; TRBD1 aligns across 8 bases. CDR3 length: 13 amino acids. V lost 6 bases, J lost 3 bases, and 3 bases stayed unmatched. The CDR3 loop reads CASRQGADYGYTF. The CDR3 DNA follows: TGTGCCAGCAGGCAGGGGGCTGACTATGGCTACACCTTC.

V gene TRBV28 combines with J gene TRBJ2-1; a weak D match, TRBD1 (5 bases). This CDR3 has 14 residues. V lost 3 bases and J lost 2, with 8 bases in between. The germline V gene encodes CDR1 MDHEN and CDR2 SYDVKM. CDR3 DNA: TGTGCCAGCAGTTTCCAGGGCACCTACAATGAGCAGTTCTTC. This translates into CASSFQGTYNEQFF. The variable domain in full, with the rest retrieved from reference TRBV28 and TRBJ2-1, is DVKVTQSSRYLVKRTGEKVFLECVQDMDHENMFWYRQDPGLGLRLIYFSYDVKMKEKGDIPEGYSVSREKKERFSLILESASTNQTSMYLCASSFQGTYNEQFFGPGTRLTVL.

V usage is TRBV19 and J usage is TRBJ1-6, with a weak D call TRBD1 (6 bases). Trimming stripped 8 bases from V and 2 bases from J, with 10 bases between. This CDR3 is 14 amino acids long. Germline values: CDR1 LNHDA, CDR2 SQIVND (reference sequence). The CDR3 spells CASLDSAYNSPLHF. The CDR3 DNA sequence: TGTGCCAGTCTGGACAGCGCCTATAATTCACCCCTCCACTTT.

The CDR3 sequence is CASLQGKSNGYTF. In DNA form, the CDR3 reads TGTGCCAGTCTACAGGGAAAGAGCAATGGCTACACCTTC. The rearrangement joins TRBV19 to TRBJ1-2, with a tentative D call TRBD1 (6 bases). This CDR3 has 13 amino acids. Germline CDR1 is LNHDA and CDR2 is SQIVND (reference sequence). With 8 bases removed from V and 6 bases from J, the gap between germline ends came to 16 bases.

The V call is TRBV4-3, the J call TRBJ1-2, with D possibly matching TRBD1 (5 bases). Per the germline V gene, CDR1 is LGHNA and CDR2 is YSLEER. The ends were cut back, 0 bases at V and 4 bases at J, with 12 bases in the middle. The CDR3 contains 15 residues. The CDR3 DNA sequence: TGCGCCAGCAGCCAAGATTCAGGGTTTGCCTATGGCTACACCTTC. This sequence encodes CASSQDSGFAYGYTF.